The entry below gives a single T cell receptor beta chain sequence along with its context. The antigen remains undetermined. The data stem from a study of prognosis after radiotherapy for stage I lung cancer. Study summary: Non-small cell lung cancer patients were all deemed medically inoperable. About seven patients presented with squamous cell carcinoma, about 12 with adenocarcinoma.

Whole-study results and caveats: Tumor-specific reactivity of the expanded TCR clones remained undetermined. When patients developed distant metastases, their Shannon entropy after stereotactic body radiation therapy was lower.

Germline V CDR1 and CDR2: SGHNT, YENEEA. The V gene lost 6 bases and the J gene lost 4 bases, with 12 bases spanning the gap. The CDR3 runs to 13 residues. Starting from genomic DNA, TCR beta CDR3 was amplified through two-round multiplex PCR. Round one of PCR was performed, and it used primers specific to each TRBV and TRBJ gene. Each CDR3 protein gets one entry after TCRdb re-called the multiplex PCR reads with MiXCR. The sample lists 30,000 to 35,000 distinct CDR3 sequences; under 60% were seen once. The specimen was PBMCs, collected before or after stereotactic body radiation therapy (not recorded which). The V call is TRBV11-3, the J call TRBJ2-5; unclear D gene. This receptor was taken from a donor over 45 with non-small cell lung cancer. CDR3 amino acids: CASSVGFVETQYF. CDR3 DNA sequence: TGTGCCAGCAGTGTGGGTTTCGTAGAGACCCAGTACTTC.